This T cell receptor (beta chain) appears in the sequencing data of a study of graft-versus-host responses after intestinal transplantation. Study-wide background: Induction with anti-thymocyte globulin, then tacrolimus and steroids for three to four years, was given to all recipients.

As concerns this clone: The target antigen is unknown.

Data came from immunoSEQ multiplex PCR; TCRdb stores just in-frame clones and leaves some out. The data contain roughly 80,000 clones, around 86% of them singletons. The receptor comes from a human donor who was the organ donor for an intestinal transplant. The input for sequencing was unstimulated CD8+ T cells sorted from spleen or lymph node cells, taken before transplant.

CDR3 sequence: CASSPGLGPPLDYGYTF. CDR3 DNA: TGTGCCAGCTCACCCGGCCTAGGGCCCCCTCTTGACTATGGCTACACCTTC. J is TRBJ1-2 and V is TRBV18; D is undetermined. Trimming left V 3 bases short and J 3 bases short, with 20 bases between. The length of the CDR3 is 17 residues. The germline V gene has CDR1 KGHSH and CDR2 LQKENI. The full variable domain, in which reference TRBV18 and TRBJ1-2 provide the parts outside the CDR3, is NAGVMQNPRHLVRRRGQEARLRCSPMKGHSHVYWYRQLPEEGLKFMVYLQKENIIDESGMPKERFSAEFPKEGPSILRIQQVVRGDSAAYFCASSPGLGPPLDYGYTFGSGTRLTVV.